The source of this T cell receptor beta chain is a study of T cells after yellow fever vaccination. Study details: Libraries from low-cell-number fractions were prepared with the SMART-Seq v4 Ultra Low Input RNA kit.

Germline CDR1 reads SGHRS; CDR2 reads YFSETQ. V was shortened by 4 bases and J by 7 bases, with 21 bases between the two germline ends. The CDR3 sequence is 16 residues long. By 5'RACE template switching, TCR cDNA was produced, with a universal primer site and UMIs added in the process. TCRdb recomputed calls from the 5' RACE reads with MiXCR, one row per CDR3 protein. The table includes around 400,000 distinct CDR3 sequences, around a tenth detected once. The sequencing used PBMCs, collected on the day of the first yellow fever vaccination. The TCR was taken from a man aged 18 to 30 who received the YFV17D yellow fever vaccine. The chain employs TRBV5-1 and TRBJ2-4, with D perhaps TRBD2 (7 bases). This CDR3 is CASSGGGASLSNIQYF. The CDR3, as DNA: TGCGCCAGCAGCGGAGGGGGGGCCTCCCTAAGTAACATTCAGTACTTC.